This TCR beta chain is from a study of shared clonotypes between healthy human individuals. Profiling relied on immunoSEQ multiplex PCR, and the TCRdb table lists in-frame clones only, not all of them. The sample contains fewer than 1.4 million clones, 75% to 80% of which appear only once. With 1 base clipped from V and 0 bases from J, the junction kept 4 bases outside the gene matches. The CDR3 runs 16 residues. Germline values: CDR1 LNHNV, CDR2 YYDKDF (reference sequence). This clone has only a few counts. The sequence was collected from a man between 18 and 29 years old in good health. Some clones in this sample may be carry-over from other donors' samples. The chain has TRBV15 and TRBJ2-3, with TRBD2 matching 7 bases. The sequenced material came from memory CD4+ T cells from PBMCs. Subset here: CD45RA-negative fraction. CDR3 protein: CATSRVGSGSTDTQYF. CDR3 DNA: TGTGCCACCAGCAGAGTGGGTAGCGGGAGCACAGATACGCAGTATTTT. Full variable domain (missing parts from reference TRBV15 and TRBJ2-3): DAMVIQNPRYQVTQFGKPVTLSCSQTLNHNVMYWYQQKSSQAPKLLFHYYDKDFNNEADTPDNFQSRRPNTSFCFLDIRSPGLGDTAMYLCATSRVGSGSTDTQYFGPGTRLTVL.